This T cell receptor beta chain was identified in a study of cytomegalovirus exposure and HLA in healthy donors. Study at large: Samples from HLA-typed donors yielded about 80 million unique TCRs in an early data release. Whole-study results and caveats: Cytomegalovirus-associated TCR beta chains were listed, numbering roughly 150. As a later analysis revealed, the rate of TCR association differed by HLA locus, with DRB1 most and HLA-C fewest.

This clone was recorded a few times. The antigen is not known. The CDR3 sequence is 14 residues long. With 3 bases removed from V and 6 bases from J, the gap between germline ends came to 15 bases. CDR1 is MDHEN and CDR2 is SYDVKM in the germline V gene. With 60 Vbeta and 13 Jbeta primers, the PCR was carried out. Some clones are missing from TCRdb's copy, which holds only in-frame ones; the method was immunoSEQ multiplex PCR. The table includes some 110,000 clones, under 80% detected once. The chain carries TRBV28 and TRBJ2-7; D is ambiguous. This TCR was sampled from a woman between 50 and 59 years old in good health and CMV-seropositive. The sequenced sample was PBMCs. The CDR3 protein is CASSFPNSRGEQYF. The CDR3 nucleotides are TGTGCCAGCAGTTTCCCCAACTCCCGCGGCGAGCAGTACTTC.